This T cell receptor beta chain was identified during a study of early T cells in non-severe SARS-CoV-2 infection. This CDR3 has 12 residues. V lost 3 bases and J 5 bases, leaving 5 bases between the germline ends. From germline, CDR1 is SGDLS and CDR2 YYNGEE. TCRdb analysed the 5' RACE reads with MiXCR anew, one entry per CDR3 protein. The profile shows tens of thousands of distinct CDR3 sequences, 14% of them singletons. This clonotype was picked up a small number of times. The receptor was isolated from an adult who was a healthcare worker with PCR-confirmed SARS-CoV-2 infection or an uninfected control (not recorded which). V usage is TRBV9 and J usage is TRBJ2-2, with D perhaps matching TRBD1 (5 bases). Sequencing was performed on whole blood. CDR3 in DNA: TGTGCCAGCAGCGCAGGGACCGGGGAGCTGTTTTTT. Protein product: CASSAGTGELFF.